This TCR beta chain was retrieved from a study of cytotoxic CD8 clonotypes in ibrutinib-treated CLL. Whole-study findings and limits: Contraction or stability on treatment characterized the public clonotypes, which were uncommon.

This CDR3 has 11 amino acids. Trimming cost V 4 bases and J 4 bases, with 5 bases left between them. Germline V gives CDR1 MNHEY, CDR2 SVGAGI. The data were produced by immunoSEQ multiplex PCR, yet TCRdb's version contains in-frame clones alone and is incomplete. The sample has about 15,000 clones, approximately 60% seen once. TCR beta libraries used about 2 micrograms of DNA from cryopreserved PBMCs. On this clone itself: Its antigen is unknown.

The chain combines TRBV6-5 with TRBJ2-7; D ambiguous. The origin of this receptor is a human donor with chronic lymphocytic leukemia. Sequencing was performed on PBMCs, taken before ibrutinib treatment. CDR3 nucleotide sequence: TGTGCCAGCAGTTCCTATTACGAGCAGTACTTC. Residues: CASSSYYEQYF.